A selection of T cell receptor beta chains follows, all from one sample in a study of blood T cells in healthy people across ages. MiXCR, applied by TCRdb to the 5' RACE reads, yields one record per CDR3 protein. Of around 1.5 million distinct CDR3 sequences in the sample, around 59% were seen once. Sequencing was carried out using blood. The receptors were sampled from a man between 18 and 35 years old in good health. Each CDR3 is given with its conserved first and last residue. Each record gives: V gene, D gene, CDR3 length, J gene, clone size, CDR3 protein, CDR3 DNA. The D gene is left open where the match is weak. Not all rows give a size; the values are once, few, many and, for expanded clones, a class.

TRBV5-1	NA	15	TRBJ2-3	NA	CASSGLLPGADTQYF	TGCGCCAGCAGCGGACTCCTTCCAGGGGCAGATACGCAGTATTTT
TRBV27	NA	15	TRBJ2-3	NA	CASSSQTKRSGTQYF	TGTGCCAGCAGTTCACAGACCAAAAGGTCGGGTACGCAGTATTTT
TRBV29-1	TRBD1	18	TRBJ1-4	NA	CSVRGTAVLDATNEKLFF	TGCAGCGTCCGCGGGACAGCGGTGCTGGATGCAACTAATGAAAAACTGTTTTTT
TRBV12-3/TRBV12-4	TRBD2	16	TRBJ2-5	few	CASSLLAGAGQETQYF	TGTGCCAGCAGTTTACTAGCGGGAGCTGGCCAAGAGACCCAGTACTTC
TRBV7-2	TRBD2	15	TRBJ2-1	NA	CASSSTSGELDEQFF	TGTGCCAGCAGCTCGACTAGCGGGGAGTTGGATGAGCAGTTCTTC
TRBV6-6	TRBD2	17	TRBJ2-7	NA	CASSYDGSGSSYNEQYF	TGTGCCAGCAGTTACGACGGTAGCGGGAGCTCCTACAATGAGCAGTACTTC
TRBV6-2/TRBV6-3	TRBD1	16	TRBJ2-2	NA	CASSYRGQGNTGELFF	TGTGCCAGCAGTTACAGGGGACAGGGAAACACCGGGGAGCTGTTTTTT
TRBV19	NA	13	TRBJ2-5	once	CASSVAVQETQYF	TGTGCCAGTAGTGTGGCGGTTCAAGAGACCCAGTACTTC
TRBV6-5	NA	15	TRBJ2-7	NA	CASSPYLLGSYEQYF	TGTGCCAGCAGCCCTTACCTGTTAGGGTCCTACGAGCAGTACTTC
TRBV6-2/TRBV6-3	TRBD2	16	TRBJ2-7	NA	CAGSRPSGRKTYEQYF	TGTGCCGGCAGTCGACCTAGCGGGAGGAAGACCTACGAGCAGTACTTC
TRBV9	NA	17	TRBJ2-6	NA	CASSVALLASGANVLTF	TGTGCCAGCAGCGTAGCCCTCCTGGCATCTGGGGCCAACGTCCTGACTTTC
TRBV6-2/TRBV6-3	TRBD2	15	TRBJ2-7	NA	CASSHPGLAGVEQYF	TGTGCCAGCAGTCACCCGGGACTAGCGGGAGTCGAGCAGTACTTC
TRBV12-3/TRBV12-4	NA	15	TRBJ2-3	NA	CASTASVLIVDTQYF	TGTGCCAGCACTGCTAGCGTACTAATCGTAGATACGCAGTATTTT
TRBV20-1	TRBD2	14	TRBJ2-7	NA	CSARDKRGDYEQYF	TGCAGTGCTAGAGATAAGCGGGGGGACTACGAGCAGTACTTC
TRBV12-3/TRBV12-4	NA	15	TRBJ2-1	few	CASSFQGQGYNEQFF	TGTGCCAGCAGTTTCCAGGGTCAGGGCTACAATGAGCAGTTCTTC
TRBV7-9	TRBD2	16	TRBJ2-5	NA	CASSPPGRAMEETQYF	TGTGCCAGCAGCCCGCCCGGGAGGGCCATGGAGGAGACCCAGTACTTC
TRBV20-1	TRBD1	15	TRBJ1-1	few	CSARDTGQGNTEAFF	TGCAGTGCTAGAGATACCGGACAGGGGAACACTGAAGCTTTCTTT
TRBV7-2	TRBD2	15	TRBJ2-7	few	CASSLEAGEPYEQYF	TGTGCCAGCAGCTTAGAGGCGGGGGAACCCTACGAGCAGTACTTC
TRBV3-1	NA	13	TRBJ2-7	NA	CASSPRDVNEQYF	TGTGCCAGCAGTCCCCGGGACGTTAACGAGCAGTACTTC
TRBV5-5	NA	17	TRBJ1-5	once	CASSGLTGRGGNQPQHF	TGTGCCAGCAGCGGTCTAACAGGGCGAGGGGGCAATCAGCCCCAGCATTTT
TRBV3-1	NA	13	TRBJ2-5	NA	CASSHRRAQTQYF	TGTGCCAGCAGCCATCGCAGGGCACAGACCCAGTACTTC
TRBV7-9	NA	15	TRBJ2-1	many	CASSFPNRPDREQFF	TGTGCCAGCAGCTTCCCTAACAGACCCGACCGTGAGCAGTTCTTC
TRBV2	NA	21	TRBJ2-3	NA	CASREISSSAGFSFSTDTQYF	TGTGCCAGCAGAGAAATTTCCAGCAGTGCTGGGTTTTCCTTTAGCACAGATACGCAGTATTTT
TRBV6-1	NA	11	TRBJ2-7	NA	CASSDTWEQYF	TGTGCCAGCAGTGATACGTGGGAGCAGTACTTC
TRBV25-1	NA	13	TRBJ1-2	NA	CASSGAGADGYTF	TGTGCCAGCAGTGGAGCGGGGGCAGATGGCTACACCTTC
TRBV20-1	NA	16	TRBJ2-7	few	CSASPVRDTKIYEQYF	TGCAGTGCTAGTCCAGTTCGGGACACGAAAATCTACGAGCAGTACTTC
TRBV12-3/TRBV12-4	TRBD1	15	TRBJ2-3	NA	CASSRDSAHTDTQYF	TGTGCCAGCAGTCGGGACAGTGCCCACACAGATACGCAGTATTTT
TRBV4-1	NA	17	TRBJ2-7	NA	CASSQEVEGDLPYEQYF	TGCGCCAGCAGCCAAGAAGTGGAAGGGGACCTTCCCTACGAGCAGTACTTC
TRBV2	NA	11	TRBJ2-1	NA	CASDLGSEQFF	TGTGCCAGCGATCTTGGTAGCGAGCAGTTCTTC
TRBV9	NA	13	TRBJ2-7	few	CASSAGNSYEQYF	TGTGCCAGCAGCGCTGGAAACTCCTACGAGCAGTACTTC
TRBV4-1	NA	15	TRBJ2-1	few	CASSQSDRAGNEQFF	TGCGCCAGCAGCCAATCAGACAGGGCGGGGAATGAGCAGTTCTTC
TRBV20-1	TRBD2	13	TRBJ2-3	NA	CSAPGREGFTQYF	TGCAGTGCCCCGGGGCGGGAGGGTTTCACGCAGTATTTT
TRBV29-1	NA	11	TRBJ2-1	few	CSVSVVNEQFF	TGCAGCGTATCAGTCGTCAATGAGCAGTTCTTC
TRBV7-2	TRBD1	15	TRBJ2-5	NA	CANSFGGTGGAEQYF	TGTGCCAACAGCTTCGGCGGGACAGGGGGCGCAGAGCAGTACTTC
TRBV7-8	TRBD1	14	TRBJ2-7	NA	CASRPVGQLYEQYF	TGTGCCAGCAGACCCGTGGGACAGCTCTACGAGCAGTACTTC
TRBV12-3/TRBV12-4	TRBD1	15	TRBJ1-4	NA	CASGTTGGEDEKLFF	TGTGCCAGCGGAACCACAGGGGGCGAGGATGAAAAACTGTTTTTT
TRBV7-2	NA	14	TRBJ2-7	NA	CASSLELDGDEQYF	TGTGCCAGCAGCTTAGAATTAGACGGGGACGAGCAGTACTTC
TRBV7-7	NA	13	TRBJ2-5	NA	CASSYARAETQYF	TGTGCCAGCAGCTACGCGCGGGCTGAGACCCAGTACTTC
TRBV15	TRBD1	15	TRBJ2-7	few	CATSRDPGQVYEQYF	TGTGCCACCAGCAGAGATCCGGGACAGGTCTACGAGCAGTACTTC
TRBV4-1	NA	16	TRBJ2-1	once	CASSQVVVQAYNEQFF	TGCGCCAGCAGCCAAGTAGTGGTACAGGCCTACAATGAGCAGTTCTTC
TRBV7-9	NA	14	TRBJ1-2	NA	CASSLLTAAYGYTF	TGTGCCAGCAGCTTACTTACAGCAGCCTATGGCTACACCTTC
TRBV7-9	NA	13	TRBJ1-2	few	CASSQAQGYGYTF	TGTGCCAGCAGCCAAGCCCAGGGATATGGCTACACCTTC